This is a list of T cell receptor beta chains from one sample in a study of blood T cell repertoires in COVID-19. The data were produced by immunoSEQ multiplex PCR, yet TCRdb's version contains in-frame clones alone and is incomplete. The sample has approximately 140,000 clones; 80% are singletons. The sample taken for sequencing was peripheral blood. Receptors were obtained from a man in his 60s with active or convalescent COVID-19. CDR3s include the opening cysteine and the closing phenylalanine or tryptophan. Fields, in order: CDR3 DNA, CDR3 protein, D gene, J gene, V gene, clone size. The D gene is left open where the match is weak. Size values are once, few and many counts, or a class for expanded clones, and some rows have none.

CDR3 DNA: TGTGCCAGCAGTTTACAGGGTATTGGAGAGACCCAGTACTTC
CDR3 protein: CASSLQGIGETQYF
D gene: NA
J gene: TRBJ2-5
V gene: TRBV28
clone size: NA

CDR3 DNA: TGTGCCAGCAGCTTAGGACTTCTGAGTCCTGGAAACACCATATATTTT
CDR3 protein: CASSLGLLSPGNTIYF
D gene: NA
J gene: TRBJ1-3
V gene: TRBV7-2
clone size: few

CDR3 DNA: TGCAGCGTTGAGGTAACAGGGCGAGGGGAGACCCAGTACTTC
CDR3 protein: CSVEVTGRGETQYF
D gene: NA
J gene: TRBJ2-5
V gene: TRBV29-1
clone size: NA

CDR3 DNA: TGTGCCAGCAGCGGAGACGGAGAGACCCAGTACTTC
CDR3 protein: CASSGDGETQYF
D gene: NA
J gene: TRBJ2-5
V gene: TRBV11-3
clone size: NA

CDR3 DNA: TGTGCCAGCCGAGGGACAGGGTTAGGCTATGGCTACACCTTC
CDR3 protein: CASRGTGLGYGYTF
D gene: TRBD1
J gene: TRBJ1-2
V gene: TRBV6-6
clone size: NA

CDR3 DNA: TGTGCCAGCTCACCACCGAGCGGGGGCAACAATGAGCAGTTCTTC
CDR3 protein: CASSPPSGGNNEQFF
D gene: TRBD2
J gene: TRBJ2-1
V gene: TRBV18
clone size: few

CDR3 DNA: TGTGCCAGCAGTTACGAGGTCGGGACACCCAACACTGAAGCTTTCTTT
CDR3 protein: CASSYEVGTPNTEAFF
D gene: NA
J gene: TRBJ1-1
V gene: TRBV6-5
clone size: NA

CDR3 DNA: TGTGCCAGCAGTTACGGACGGGGCGAGCAGTACTTC
CDR3 protein: CASSYGRGEQYF
D gene: NA
J gene: TRBJ2-7
V gene: TRBV27
clone size: NA

CDR3 DNA: TGTGCCAGCGAGATTGGGCGGGGGGAAAATCAGCCCCAGCATTTT
CDR3 protein: CASEIGRGENQPQHF
D gene: NA
J gene: TRBJ1-5
V gene: TRBV28
clone size: NA

CDR3 DNA: TGTGCCAGCTCATTGGTGGACAGGGACACTGAAGCTTTCTTT
CDR3 protein: CASSLVDRDTEAFF
D gene: TRBD1
J gene: TRBJ1-1
V gene: TRBV18
clone size: NA

CDR3 DNA: TGTGCCTCCGGAGGACAGGCTAACTATGGCTACACCTTC
CDR3 protein: CASGGQANYGYTF
D gene: TRBD1
J gene: TRBJ1-2
V gene: TRBV10-3
clone size: many

CDR3 DNA: TGTGCCAGTAGACCAGGGCAGGGCGGGGAGCTGTTTTTT
CDR3 protein: CASRPGQGGELFF
D gene: NA
J gene: TRBJ2-2
V gene: TRBV19
clone size: NA

CDR3 DNA: TGCGCCAGCAGCCAAGAGGGCGGGACAGGGGCTAATAACTATGGCTACACCTTC
CDR3 protein: CASSQEGGTGANNYGYTF
D gene: TRBD1
J gene: TRBJ1-2
V gene: TRBV4-3
clone size: NA

CDR3 DNA: TGTGCCAGCAGCGAGGTGATAACGGAGGGACAGACTAACTATGGCTACACCTTC
CDR3 protein: CASSEVITEGQTNYGYTF
D gene: TRBD1
J gene: TRBJ1-2
V gene: TRBV7-9
clone size: NA

CDR3 DNA: TGTGCCAGCAGCAGACCGGGACTAGCGAGCAATGAGCAGTTCTTC
CDR3 protein: CASSRPGLASNEQFF
D gene: TRBD2
J gene: TRBJ2-1
V gene: TRBV5-4
clone size: NA

CDR3 DNA: TGTGCCAGCAGCGGGACAGCAAATAATTCACCCCTCCACTTT
CDR3 protein: CASSGTANNSPLHF
D gene: NA
J gene: TRBJ1-6
V gene: TRBV9
clone size: NA

CDR3 DNA: TGTGCCAGCAGCTCCGGGTCTACCGACCAGTACTTC
CDR3 protein: CASSSGSTDQYF
D gene: NA
J gene: TRBJ2-7
V gene: TRBV7-6
clone size: NA

CDR3 DNA: TGTGCCAGCAGCCCCCACAGCTCCTACAATGAGCAGTTCTTC
CDR3 protein: CASSPHSSYNEQFF
D gene: NA
J gene: TRBJ2-1
V gene: TRBV11-3
clone size: NA

CDR3 DNA: TGCGCCAGCAGCAAAACCGCCGGGACTAGCGGTGAGCAGTTCTTC
CDR3 protein: CASSKTAGTSGEQFF
D gene: TRBD2
J gene: TRBJ2-1
V gene: TRBV5-1
clone size: once

CDR3 DNA: TGTGCCAGCAGAGACAATAGCGGAGACACCGGGGAGCTGTTTTTT
CDR3 protein: CASRDNSGDTGELFF
D gene: NA
J gene: TRBJ2-2
V gene: TRBV9
clone size: NA

CDR3 DNA: TGCAGTGCTAGTCAAGCGGGAGACACCGGGGAGCTGTTTTTT
CDR3 protein: CSASQAGDTGELFF
D gene: TRBD2
J gene: TRBJ2-2
V gene: TRBV20-1
clone size: NA

CDR3 DNA: TGTGCCAGCAGTTTAATGGCAGGGGGCGGCGGTTCACCCCTCCACTTT
CDR3 protein: CASSLMAGGGGSPLHF
D gene: TRBD1
J gene: TRBJ1-6
V gene: TRBV28
clone size: NA

CDR3 DNA: TGTGCCAGCAGTGCCCCGGACAGGGGGACCTATGGCTACACCTTC
CDR3 protein: CASSAPDRGTYGYTF
D gene: TRBD1
J gene: TRBJ1-2
V gene: TRBV6-2/TRBV6-3
clone size: NA

CDR3 DNA: TGCGCCAGCAGCTTATCAGGACAGGGTCGGTCACCCCTCCACTTT
CDR3 protein: CASSLSGQGRSPLHF
D gene: TRBD1
J gene: TRBJ1-6
V gene: TRBV5-1
clone size: NA

CDR3 DNA: TGCGCCAGCAGCTTACCGGGAGGGCCCTCAGATACGCAGTATTTT
CDR3 protein: CASSLPGGPSDTQYF
D gene: TRBD2
J gene: TRBJ2-3
V gene: TRBV5-1
clone size: NA

CDR3 DNA: TGTGCCAGCAGTCCGGGGTGGGTGAACACTGAAGCTTTCTTT
CDR3 protein: CASSPGWVNTEAFF
D gene: NA
J gene: TRBJ1-1
V gene: TRBV3-1/TRBV3-2
clone size: NA

CDR3 DNA: TGTGCTAGTGGTTTGCAGGGCCCAGATACGCAGTATTTT
CDR3 protein: CASGLQGPDTQYF
D gene: NA
J gene: TRBJ2-3
V gene: TRBV12-5
clone size: once

CDR3 DNA: TGTGCCAGTAGTTCCAGGATCCAAGAGACCCAGTACTTC
CDR3 protein: CASSSRIQETQYF
D gene: NA
J gene: TRBJ2-5
V gene: TRBV19
clone size: NA

CDR3 DNA: TGCGCCAGCAGCTTGGCCGGGACAGGGTCGGATACGCAGTATTTT
CDR3 protein: CASSLAGTGSDTQYF
D gene: TRBD1
J gene: TRBJ2-3
V gene: TRBV5-1
clone size: few

CDR3 DNA: TGTGCCAGCAGCCCGAGGACAGGGGGAAGCTATGGCTACACCTTC
CDR3 protein: CASSPRTGGSYGYTF
D gene: TRBD1
J gene: TRBJ1-2
V gene: TRBV7-9
clone size: few

CDR3 DNA: TGCAGCGTTGAACCTTTGGCGGGAGGGCCTAACGAGCAGTACTTC
CDR3 protein: CSVEPLAGGPNEQYF
D gene: TRBD2
J gene: TRBJ2-7
V gene: TRBV29-1
clone size: few

CDR3 DNA: TGTGCCAGCTCACCACCCACAGGGAGGGGAGAGACCCAGTACTTC
CDR3 protein: CASSPPTGRGETQYF
D gene: NA
J gene: TRBJ2-5
V gene: TRBV18
clone size: NA

CDR3 DNA: TGTGCCACCAGCAGCAGAGGGGACACAGCCTACGAGCAGTACTTC
CDR3 protein: CATSSRGDTAYEQYF
D gene: NA
J gene: TRBJ2-7
V gene: TRBV15
clone size: NA

CDR3 DNA: TGTGCCAGCAGCCGCAGCGGGAGATTGGAGCAGTTCTTC
CDR3 protein: CASSRSGRLEQFF
D gene: TRBD2
J gene: TRBJ2-1
V gene: TRBV7-3
clone size: NA

CDR3 DNA: TGTGCCTGGGGACAGGGGATTGCATACGAGCAGTACTTC
CDR3 protein: CAWGQGIAYEQYF
D gene: TRBD1
J gene: TRBJ2-7
V gene: TRBV30
clone size: NA

CDR3 DNA: TGTGCCAGCGGGGAGACTAGCGCATACAATGAGCAGTTCTTC
CDR3 protein: CASGETSAYNEQFF
D gene: TRBD2
J gene: TRBJ2-1
V gene: TRBV27
clone size: NA

CDR3 DNA: TGTGCCAGCAGTCCCGCGGGGATGAATGAAAAACTGTTTTTT
CDR3 protein: CASSPAGMNEKLFF
D gene: NA
J gene: TRBJ1-4
V gene: TRBV28
clone size: NA

CDR3 DNA: TGTGCCAGCAGCGTACAGGGATACGAGCAGTACTTC
CDR3 protein: CASSVQGYEQYF
D gene: NA
J gene: TRBJ2-7
V gene: TRBV7-2
clone size: NA